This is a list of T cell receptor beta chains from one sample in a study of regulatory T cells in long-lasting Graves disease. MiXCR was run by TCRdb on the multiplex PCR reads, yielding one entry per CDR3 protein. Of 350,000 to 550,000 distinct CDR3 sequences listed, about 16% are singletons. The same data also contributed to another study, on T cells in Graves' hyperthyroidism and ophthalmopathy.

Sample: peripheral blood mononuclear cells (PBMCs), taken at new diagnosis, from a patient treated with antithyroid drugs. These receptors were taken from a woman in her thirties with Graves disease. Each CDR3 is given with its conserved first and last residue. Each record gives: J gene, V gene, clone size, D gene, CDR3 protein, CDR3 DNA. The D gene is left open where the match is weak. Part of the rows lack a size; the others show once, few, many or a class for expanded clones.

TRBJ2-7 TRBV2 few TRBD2 CASSEAGGRGYEQYF TGTGCCAGCAGTGAAGCGGGGGGGAGAGGCTACGAGCAGTACTTC
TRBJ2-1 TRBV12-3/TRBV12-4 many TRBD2 CASRGSGRVLVTYNEQFF TGTGCCAGCAGAGGTAGCGGGAGGGTGTTAGTCACCTACAATGAGCAGTTCTTC
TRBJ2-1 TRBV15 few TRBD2 CATSGLAEEPNNEQFF TGTGCCACCAGCGGACTAGCGGAGGAACCGAACAATGAGCAGTTCTTC
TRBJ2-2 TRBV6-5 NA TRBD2 CASSYSPAGVGAGELFF TGTGCCAGCAGTTACTCGCCAGCGGGAGTTGGCGCCGGGGAGCTGTTTTTT
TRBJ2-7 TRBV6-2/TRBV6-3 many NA CASSWAVRGAYEQYF TGTGCCAGCAGTTGGGCTGTGAGGGGCGCGTACGAGCAGTACTTC
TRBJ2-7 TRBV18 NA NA CASSPARRRTEEDYEQYF TGTGCCAGCTCACCAGCCCGCCGTCGGACAGAGGAAGACTACGAGCAGTACTTC
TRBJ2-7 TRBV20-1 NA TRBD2 CSARDLLAGGPYEQYF TGCAGTGCTAGAGACCTACTAGCGGGAGGGCCCTACGAGCAGTACTTC
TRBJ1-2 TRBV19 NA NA CASSNAGVGYGYTF TGTGCCAGTAGTAACGCGGGGGTGGGCTATGGCTACACCTTC
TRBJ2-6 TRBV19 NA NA CASSIPRSAGGANVLTF TGTGCCAGTAGTATACCGCGCTCCGCTGGTGGGGCCAACGTCCTGACTTTC
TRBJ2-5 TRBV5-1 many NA CASSLSASRQETQYF TGCGCCAGCAGCTTGTCGGCTAGCCGACAAGAGACCCAGTACTTC
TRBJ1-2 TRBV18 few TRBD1 CASSPPDRGRLGYTF TGTGCCAGCTCACCACCGGACAGGGGGCGTCTGGGCTACACCTTC
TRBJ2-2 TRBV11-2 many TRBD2 CASSATSGRNLGELFF TGTGCCAGCAGCGCGACTAGCGGGAGGAATCTCGGGGAGCTGTTTTTT
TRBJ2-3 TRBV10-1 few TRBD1 CASTGTVGDTQYF TGCGCCAGCACCGGGACAGTTGGAGATACGCAGTATTTT
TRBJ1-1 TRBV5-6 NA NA CASSPRTSEAEAFF TGTGCCAGCAGCCCGCGGACCTCTGAAGCTGAAGCTTTCTTT
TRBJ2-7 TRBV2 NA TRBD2 CASSNNPSGLAGYYEQYF TGTGCCAGCAGTAATAATCCGTCGGGACTAGCGGGGTACTACGAGCAGTACTTC
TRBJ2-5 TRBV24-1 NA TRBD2 CATSEIGAGGLETQYF TGTGCCACCAGTGAGATAGGAGCGGGAGGGTTGGAGACCCAGTACTTC
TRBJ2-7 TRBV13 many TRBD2 CASSRPTGGNEQYF TGTGCCAGCAGCCGCCCGACGGGGGGAAACGAGCAGTACTTC